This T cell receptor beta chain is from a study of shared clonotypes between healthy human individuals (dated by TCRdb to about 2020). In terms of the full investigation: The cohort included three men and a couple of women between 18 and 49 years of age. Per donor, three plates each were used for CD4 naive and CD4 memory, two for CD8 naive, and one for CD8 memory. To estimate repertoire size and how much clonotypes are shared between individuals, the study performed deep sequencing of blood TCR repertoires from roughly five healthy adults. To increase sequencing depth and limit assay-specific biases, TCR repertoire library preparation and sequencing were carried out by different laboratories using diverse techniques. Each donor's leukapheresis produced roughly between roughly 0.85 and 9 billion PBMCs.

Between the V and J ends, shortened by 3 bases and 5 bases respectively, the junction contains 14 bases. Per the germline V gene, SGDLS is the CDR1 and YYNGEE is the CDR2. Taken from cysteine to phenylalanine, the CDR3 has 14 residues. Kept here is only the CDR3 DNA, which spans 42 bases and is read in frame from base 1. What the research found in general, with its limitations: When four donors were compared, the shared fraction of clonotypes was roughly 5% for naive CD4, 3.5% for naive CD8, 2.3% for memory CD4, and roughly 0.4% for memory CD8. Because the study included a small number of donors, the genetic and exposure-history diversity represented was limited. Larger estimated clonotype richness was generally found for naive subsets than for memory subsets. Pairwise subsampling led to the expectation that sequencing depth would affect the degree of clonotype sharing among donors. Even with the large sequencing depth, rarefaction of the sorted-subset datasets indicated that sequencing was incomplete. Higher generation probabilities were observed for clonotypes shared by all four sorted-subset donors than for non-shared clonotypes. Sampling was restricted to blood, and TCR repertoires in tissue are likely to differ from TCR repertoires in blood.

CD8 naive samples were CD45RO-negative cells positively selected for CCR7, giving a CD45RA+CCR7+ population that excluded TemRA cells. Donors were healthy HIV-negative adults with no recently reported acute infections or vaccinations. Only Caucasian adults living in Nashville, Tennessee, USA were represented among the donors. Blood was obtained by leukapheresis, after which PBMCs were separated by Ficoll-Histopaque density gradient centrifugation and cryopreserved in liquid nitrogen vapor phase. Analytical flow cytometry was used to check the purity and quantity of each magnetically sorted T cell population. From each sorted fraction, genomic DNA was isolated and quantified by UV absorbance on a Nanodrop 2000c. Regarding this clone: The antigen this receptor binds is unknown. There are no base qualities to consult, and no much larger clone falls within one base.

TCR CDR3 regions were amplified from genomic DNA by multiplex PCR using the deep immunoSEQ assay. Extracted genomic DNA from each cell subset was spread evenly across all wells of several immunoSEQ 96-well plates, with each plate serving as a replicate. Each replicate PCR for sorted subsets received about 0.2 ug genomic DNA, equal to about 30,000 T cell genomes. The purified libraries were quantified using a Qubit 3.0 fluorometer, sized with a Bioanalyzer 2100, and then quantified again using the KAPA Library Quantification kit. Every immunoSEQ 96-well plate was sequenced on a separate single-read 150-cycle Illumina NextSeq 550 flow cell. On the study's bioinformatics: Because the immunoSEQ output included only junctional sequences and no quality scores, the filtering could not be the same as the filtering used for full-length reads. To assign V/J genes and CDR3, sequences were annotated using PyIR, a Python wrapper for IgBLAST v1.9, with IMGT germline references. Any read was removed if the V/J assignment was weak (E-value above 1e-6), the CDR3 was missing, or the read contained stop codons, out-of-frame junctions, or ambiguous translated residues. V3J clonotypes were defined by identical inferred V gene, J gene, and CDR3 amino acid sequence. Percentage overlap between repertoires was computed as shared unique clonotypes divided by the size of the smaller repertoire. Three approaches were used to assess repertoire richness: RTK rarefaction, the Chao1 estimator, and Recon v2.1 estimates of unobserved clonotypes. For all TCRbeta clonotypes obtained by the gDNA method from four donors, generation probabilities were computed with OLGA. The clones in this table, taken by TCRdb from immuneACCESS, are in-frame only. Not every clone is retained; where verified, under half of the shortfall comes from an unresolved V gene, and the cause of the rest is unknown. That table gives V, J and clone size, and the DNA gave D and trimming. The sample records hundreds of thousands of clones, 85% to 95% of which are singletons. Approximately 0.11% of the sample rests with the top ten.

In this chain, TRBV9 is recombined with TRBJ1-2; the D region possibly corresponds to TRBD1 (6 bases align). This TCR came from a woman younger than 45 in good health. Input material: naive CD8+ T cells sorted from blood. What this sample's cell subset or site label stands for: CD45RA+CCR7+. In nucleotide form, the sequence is TGTGCCAGCAGCGGCTCCAGGGGAGTGTATGGCTACACCTTC. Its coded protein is CASSGSRGVYGYTF. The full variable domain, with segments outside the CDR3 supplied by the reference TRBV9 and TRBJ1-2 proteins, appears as DSGVTQTPKHLITATGQRVTLRCSPRSGDLSVYWYQQSLDQGLQFLIQYYNGEERAKGNILERFSAQQFPDLHSELNLSSLELGDSALYFCASSGSRGVYGYTFGSGTRLTVV.